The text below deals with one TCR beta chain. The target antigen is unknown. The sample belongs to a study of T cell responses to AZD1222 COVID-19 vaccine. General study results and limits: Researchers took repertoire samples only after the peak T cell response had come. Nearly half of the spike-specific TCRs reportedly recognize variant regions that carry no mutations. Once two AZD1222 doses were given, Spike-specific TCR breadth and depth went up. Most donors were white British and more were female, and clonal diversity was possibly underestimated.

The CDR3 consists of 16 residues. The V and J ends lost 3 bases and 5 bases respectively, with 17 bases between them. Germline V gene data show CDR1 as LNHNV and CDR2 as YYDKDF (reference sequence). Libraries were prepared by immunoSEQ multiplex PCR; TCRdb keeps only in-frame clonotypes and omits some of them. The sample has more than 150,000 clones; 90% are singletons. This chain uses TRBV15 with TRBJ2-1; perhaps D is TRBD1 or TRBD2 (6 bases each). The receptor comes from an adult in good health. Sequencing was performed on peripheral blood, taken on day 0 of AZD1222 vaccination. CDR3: CATSREVGGRNNEQFF. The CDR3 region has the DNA TGTGCCACCAGCAGGGAGGTTGGGGGGCGAAACAATGAGCAGTTCTTC.